The 10 T cell receptor beta chains below come from one sample, sequenced in a study of beta chain features in type 1 diabetes. The whole isolated RNA underwent reverse transcription, so sequencing captured expressed TCRB transcripts. Data came from immunoSEQ multiplex PCR; TCRdb stores just in-frame clones and leaves some out. The sample has 140,000 to 150,000 clones, under 60% seen once. Sequencing was carried out using Tregs from blood. The receptors originated from a man younger than 30 in good health.

The V call is TRBV5-1, the J call TRBJ2-7; no firm D call. The CDR3 loop spans 12 amino acids. The V gene's germline CDR1 is SGHRS and CDR2 YFSETQ. Trimming shortened V by 4 bases and J by 3 bases, and 8 bases separated the two germline ends. For the CDR3, the DNA is TGCGCCAGCAGCGGCAATTACTACGAGCAGTACTTC. Protein sequence: CASSGNYYEQYF.

Here the CDR3 DNA reads TGTGCCAGCCCTTCGACTAGCGGGAGAGGTGGGTCTTACGAGCAGTACTTC. Protein sequence: CASPSTSGRGGSYEQYF. The rearrangement uses TRBV2 and TRBJ2-7, with 12 bases fitting TRBD2. V lost 8 bases and J lost 4; bases outside the gene matches: 15. From germline, CDR1 is SNHLY and CDR2 FYNNEI. The CDR3 is made up of 17 amino acids.

This clone showed up just a few times. This chain connects TRBV5-4 to TRBJ2-7; D is unresolved. The CDR3 length is 13 residues. The germline V and J ends were trimmed by 1 base and 5 bases, with 10 bases remaining between them. Looked up from germline, CDR1 is SGHNT and CDR2 is YYREEE (reference sequence). The CDR3 DNA follows: TGTGCCAGCAGCTTGAACACACGGGACGAGCAGTACTTC. This codes for CASSLNTRDEQYF.

V and J are TRBV28 and TRBJ1-6, with 7 bases aligning to TRBD1. This CDR3 contains 15 residues. V lost 6 bases and J lost 10; bases outside the gene matches: 12. Germline V gene sequence: CDR1 MDHEN, CDR2 SYDVKM. The CDR3 reads CASRTTGIALSPLHF. Here the CDR3 DNA reads TGTGCCAGCAGAACGACAGGGATTGCCCTGTCACCCCTCCACTTT.

This clone was counted only a few times. The chain couples TRBV4-1 to TRBJ1-3, with no clear D. CDR1 is MGHRA, CDR2 YSYEKL, per germline. V lost 4 bases and J lost 4, with 14 bases in between. This CDR3 is 15 amino acids long. The CDR3 DNA is TGCGCCAGCAGCCCGCAATTTGGGAGAGGAAACACCATATATTTT. Amino acid sequence: CASSPQFGRGNTIYF.

The count of this clone is one. The genes are TRBV9 and TRBJ2-5, with TRBD2 matching 11 bases. The CDR3 is made up of 16 amino acids. V lost 0 bases and J lost 5; bases outside the gene matches: 6. CDR1 and CDR2 from the germline V gene are SGDLS and YYNGEE. CDR3 nucleotide sequence: TGTGCCAGCAGCGTAGGTGCTAGCGGGGGGTCCGAGACCCAGTACTTC. It translates to CASSVGASGGSETQYF.

This rearrangement joins TRBV6-1 to TRBJ2-7; possibly TRBD2 for D (6 bases). Trimming took 6 bases from V and 7 from J, leaving 19 bases between them. This CDR3 has 14 amino acids. Germline CDR1 reads MNHNS; CDR2 reads SASEGT. This chain's CDR3 is CASSPRTNPGEQYF. In DNA, the CDR3 is TGTGCCAGCAGCCCCAGGACTAATCCAGGGGAGCAGTACTTC.

The chain employs TRBV19 and TRBJ2-1, with 7 bases that match TRBD2. J was trimmed by 0 bases and V by 3 bases; bases with no gene match: 8. Germline lookup yields CDR1 LNHDA and CDR2 SQIVND (reference sequence). CDR3 length equals 17 residues. The CDR3 sequence is CASSIALGGFSYNEQFF. The DNA of the CDR3 is TGTGCCAGTAGTATTGCATTGGGAGGGTTCTCCTACAATGAGCAGTTCTTC.

This clone was counted only a few times. The genes are TRBV5-1 and TRBJ1-5; no clear D gene. The germline gives CDR1 SGHRS, CDR2 YFSETQ. The length of the CDR3 is 15 residues. The V end lost 2 bases, the J end lost 4 bases, and 13 bases lay between the germline ends. The CDR3: CASSFSVSPNQPQHF. CDR3 nucleotides: TGCGCCAGCAGCTTTAGTGTGTCCCCGAATCAGCCCCAGCATTTT. Based on the CDR3 plus reference TRBV5-1 and TRBJ1-5, the full variable domain is KAGVTQTPRYLIKTRGQQVTLSCSPISGHRSVSWYQQTPGQGLQFLFEYFSETQRNKGNFPGRFSGRQFSNSRSEMNVSTLELGDSALYLCASSFSVSPNQPQHFGDGTRLSIL.

The rearrangement uses TRBV7-2 and TRBJ2-7; TRBD2 matches at 7 bases. The germline gives CDR1 SGHTA, CDR2 FQGNSA. The CDR3 spans 14 residues. With 0 bases clipped from V and 5 bases from J, the junction kept 4 bases outside the gene matches. The CDR3 here is CASSLATSFDEQYF. CDR3 coding DNA: TGTGCCAGCAGCTTAGCGACTAGCTTCGACGAGCAGTACTTC.